The sequence of this T cell receptor beta chain was determined in a study of blood T cells in healthy people across ages. Every participating donor contributed about 10 milliliters of peripheral blood through a draw. This clonotype was seen only a few times. What it recognizes is unknown. Overall study results and limits: Diversity of TCR beta per million T cells declined in a roughly linear way with age.

Trimming shortened V by 0 bases and J by 1 base, and 13 bases separated the two germline ends. The CDR3 runs 17 residues. Germline CDR1 is LGHNA and CDR2 is YNFKEQ. Using a J-beta primer mix together with a sample-barcoded 5' primer, a second PCR was run for roughly 7 to 12 cycles. TCRdb itself ran the 5' RACE reads through MiXCR, one entry per CDR3 protein. The sample has about 1.6 million distinct CDR3 sequences, about 31% seen once. The V gene is TRBV4-2, the J gene TRBJ2-1, with D perhaps matching TRBD1 or TRBD2 (5 bases each). The sequenced sample was blood. This receptor was obtained from a woman aged 30 to 39 in good health. Here the CDR3 reads CASSQESGASSYNEQFF. The CDR3 DNA sequence: TGTGCCAGCAGCCAAGAGTCCGGGGCCAGTTCCTACAATGAGCAGTTCTTC.